This T cell receptor (beta chain) appears in the sequencing data of a study of preoperative IRX-2 immunotherapy in early breast cancer. This CDR3 has 15 residues. The treatment here: preoperative locoregional IRX-2 cytokine immunotherapy. Patients received preoperative, locoregional IRX-2 cytokine immunotherapy in a phase Ib study. Repertoires were generated with immunoSEQ multiplex PCR, while TCRdb's copy carries only in-frame clones and drops some. The sample has 35,000 to 40,000 clones, roughly 82% seen once. The TCR comes from a human donor with breast cancer. Specimen: lymph node tissue, collected after IRX-2 immunotherapy. The chain recombines TRBV7-5 with TRBJ2-1; the table's D call of TRBD1 was not tested on the DNA. TRBV7-5 is classified as a pseudogene. DNA of the CDR3: TGTGCCAGCAGCCCAAACAGGGAACGGGCCAATGAGCAGTTCTTC. Translating gives CASSPNRERANEQFF.